Reported below is one T cell receptor beta chain. Its antigen is unidentified. The entry originates in a study of CD8 T cells in ankylosing spondylitis. Study results and limitations: Enrichment of disease-linked clones was reportedly significant in matched ankylosing spondylitis synovial fluid.

TCRdb processed the 5' RACE reads anew with MiXCR; each CDR3 protein has one entry. The data show around 250,000 distinct CDR3 sequences, around 11% seen once. In germline, CDR1 is SGHTA, CDR2 FQGNSA. The CDR3 is made up of 13 amino acids. Trimming pared 4 bases from V and 6 bases from J, leaving 12 bases between. The sample comprised blood, either unsorted or a sorted T cell fraction (not recorded which). The chain has TRBV7-2 and TRBJ1-1, with D possibly TRBD1 on 5 matching bases. The clonotype was recovered from a male donor with ankylosing spondylitis or in good health (not recorded which). CDR3 sequence: CASSWEGGAEAFF. CDR3 in DNA: TGTGCCAGCAGCTGGGAAGGAGGGGCTGAAGCTTTCTTT.